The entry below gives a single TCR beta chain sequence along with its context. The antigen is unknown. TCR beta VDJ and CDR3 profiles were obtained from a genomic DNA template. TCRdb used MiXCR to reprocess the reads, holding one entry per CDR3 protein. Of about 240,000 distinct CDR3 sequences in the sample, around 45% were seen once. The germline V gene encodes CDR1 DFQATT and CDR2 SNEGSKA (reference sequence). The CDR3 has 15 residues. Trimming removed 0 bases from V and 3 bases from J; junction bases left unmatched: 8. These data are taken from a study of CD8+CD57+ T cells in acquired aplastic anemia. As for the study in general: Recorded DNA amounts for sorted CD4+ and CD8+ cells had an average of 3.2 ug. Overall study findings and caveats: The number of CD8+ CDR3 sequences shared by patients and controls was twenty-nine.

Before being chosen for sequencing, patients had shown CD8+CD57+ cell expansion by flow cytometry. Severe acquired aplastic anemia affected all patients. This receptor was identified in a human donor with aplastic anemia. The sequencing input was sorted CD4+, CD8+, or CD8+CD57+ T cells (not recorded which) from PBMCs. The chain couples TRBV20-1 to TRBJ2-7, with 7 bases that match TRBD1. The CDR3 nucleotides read TGCAGTGCTAGAGATGCAGGGGGAGCTAACTACGAGCAGTACTTC. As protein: CSARDAGGANYEQYF.